These 21 T cell receptor beta chains were sequenced from one sample in a study of molecular identifiers for immune sequencing clone quantification. TCRdb reprocessed the PCR reads with MiXCR, giving one entry per CDR3 protein. The repertoire consists of roughly 97,000 distinct CDR3 sequences, with approximately 25% occurring once and the leading ten covering approximately 0.91%. Source material: naive CD8+ T cells from blood, with Jurkat cell RNA spiked in. Subset here: FACS-sorted CD8+CD4-CCR7+CD45RA+ naive T cells. Receptors were obtained from a human donor in good health. Some libraries in this study had Jurkat cell RNA spiked in.

This clonotype came up many times. The chain links TRBV4-2 to TRBJ2-7; D is perhaps TRBD1 (5 bases). V gave up 1 base and J gave up 1 base, with 11 bases separating them. The germline CDR1 and CDR2 sequences are LGHNA and YNFKEQ. The CDR3 contains 15 residues. In DNA form, the CDR3 reads TGTGCCAGCAGCCAAGGACAGTCTTTGTCCTACGAGCAGTACTTC. Translating gives CASSQGQSLSYEQYF.

This clonotype showed up just a few times. V is TRBV27 and J is TRBJ1-1; no firm D call. V dropped 5 bases and J dropped 3 bases, with 16 bases sitting between them. The germline V gene encodes CDR1 MNHEY and CDR2 SMNVEV (reference sequence). This CDR3 contains 15 residues. CDR3 loop: CASSPSSRAYTEAFF. The CDR3 DNA follows: TGTGCCAGCAGTCCGTCCAGTAGAGCGTACACTGAAGCTTTCTTT.

This clonotype has a handful of counts. The gene calls are TRBV10-3 and TRBJ2-1, with 9 positions matching TRBD2. Germline CDR1 ENHRY, CDR2 SYGVKD. Trimming took 5 bases from V and 4 from J; bases not matched to a gene: 3. The CDR3 is 14 amino acids. In DNA form, the CDR3 reads TGTGCCATCAGTTCTAGCGGGGTATACAATGAGCAGTTCTTC. Amino acid sequence: CAISSSGVYNEQFF.

At least ten counts were recorded for this clonotype. The rearrangement uses TRBV15 and TRBJ2-3; the D gene is possibly TRBD2 (6 bases). Germline-derived CDR1 and CDR2 are LNHNV and YYDKDF (reference sequence). Trimming left V 3 bases short and J 1 base short, with 17 bases between. The CDR3 totals 17 residues. The CDR3 DNA reads as TGTGCCACCAGCAGTACCCTCGGGGCTAGCGGCACAGATACGCAGTATTTT. This encodes CATSSTLGASGTDTQYF.

The V gene is TRBV6-5, the J gene TRBJ1-3; TRBD1 might be the D (6 bases). V was shortened by 0 bases and J by 4 bases, with 22 bases between the two germline ends. CDR1 and CDR2 (germline): MNHEY, SVGAGI. CDR3 length: 19 residues. The DNA for the CDR3 is TGTGCCAGCAGTTACTCTCCCACCTTCACACAGGGCTTCGGAAACACCATATATTTT. Translated, it gives CASSYSPTFTQGFGNTIYF.

This clonotype was observed at least ten times. The chain links TRBV7-8 to TRBJ2-2, with unresolved D. This CDR3 spans 13 amino acids. Trimming took off 0 bases at V and 5 bases at J, with 4 bases between the two ends. Germline lookup yields CDR1 SGHVS and CDR2 FQNEAQ. CDR3 DNA sequence: TGTGCCAGCAGCTTAGCGATGACCGGGGAGCTGTTTTTT. Translation gives CASSLAMTGELFF.

This clonotype has just a few counts. The genes are TRBV20-1 and TRBJ1-5; no definite D call. Trimming removed 0 bases at V and 0 bases at J, with 12 bases between. Germline V CDR1 and CDR2: DFQATT, SNEGSKA (reference sequence). The CDR3 is 16 amino acids. The DNA for the CDR3 is TGCAGTGCTAGAGATTCCTACAGTTATAGCAATCAGCCCCAGCATTTT. Translated: CSARDSYSYSNQPQHF.

This clonotype has at least ten counts. The CDR3 protein is CASSMGRDSTDTQYF. The CDR3 coding sequence is TGTGCCAGTAGTATGGGACGGGATAGCACAGATACGCAGTATTTT. The V gene is TRBV19, the J gene TRBJ2-3, with D possibly being TRBD1 or TRBD2 (5 bases each). This CDR3 is 15 amino acids long. Germline V lookup: CDR1 LNHDA, CDR2 SQIVND (reference sequence). Between the trimmed V and J ends, which lost 3 bases and 0 bases, there was a span of 10 bases.

This chain uses TRBV13 with TRBJ2-7; D possibly uses TRBD1 or TRBD2 (6 bases each). Per germline, CDR1 PRHDT and CDR2 FYEKMQ (reference sequence). V gave up 4 bases and J gave up 4 bases, with 26 bases separating them. The CDR3 has 18 amino acids. The CDR3 nucleotides read TGTGCCAGCAGCTCCCGCTCAGGGATTGGCGGGACACTTTACGAGCAGTACTTC. Its protein is CASSSRSGIGGTLYEQYF.

V gene TRBV11-1 combines with J gene TRBJ1-1; D call uncertain. This CDR3 has 11 residues. Germline CDR1 SGHAT, CDR2 FQDESV (reference sequence). V dropped 6 bases and J dropped 7 bases, with 9 bases sitting between them. The CDR3 DNA follows: TGTGCCAGCAGGGGATTAGATGAAGCTTTCTTT. It is translated as CASRGLDEAFF. Combining the CDR3 with reference TRBV11-1 and TRBJ1-1 gives the whole variable domain EAEVAQSPRYKITEKSQAVAFWCDPISGHATLYWYRQILGQGPELLVQFQDESVVDDSQLPKDRFSAERLKGVDSTLKIQPAELGDSAMYLCASRGLDEAFFGQGTRLTVV.

The sample holds one count of this clonotype. Its ends do not fully match the called genes, so a read error is possible. The rearrangement links TRBV27 to TRBJ1-5; 7 bases are a match to TRBD1. Germline V gives CDR1 MNHEY, CDR2 SMNVEV (reference sequence). The CDR3 has 15 residues. The CDR3 region has the DNA TGTGCCAGCAGTGCGGGACAGCTTAGCAATCAGCCCCCCCAATTT. Translation: CASSAGQLSNQPPQF.

The chain is built from TRBV9 and TRBJ2-5, with D unresolved. CDR3 length: 16 residues. Trimming cost V 0 bases and J 1 base, with 13 bases left between them. CDR1 SGDLS and CDR2 YYNGEE come from the germline V gene. CDR3 in amino acids: CASSVEGSSIQETQYF. The CDR3 DNA is TGTGCCAGCAGCGTAGAGGGTAGCTCTATCCAAGAGACCCAGTACTTC.

This clonotype was seen many times. This chain joins TRBV13 and TRBJ2-1; D uncertain. The CDR3 consists of 15 residues. Germline CDR1 and CDR2: PRHDT and FYEKMQ (reference sequence). V was pared by 4 bases and J by 0 bases, with 10 bases between. The CDR3 sequence is CASSSRLNSYNEQFF. In DNA form, the CDR3 reads TGTGCCAGCAGCTCTCGACTGAACTCCTACAATGAGCAGTTCTTC.

This clonotype was seen repeatedly, ten times or more. V usage is TRBV5-1 and J usage is TRBJ1-1; 7 bases line up with TRBD1. This CDR3 comprises 14 residues. The V and J ends lost 4 bases and 1 base, in that order; junction bases with no gene match: 4. CDR1 SGHRS and CDR2 YFSETQ come from the germline V gene. The CDR3 reads CASSPWTGNTEAFF. The CDR3 nucleotides are TGCGCCAGCAGCCCCTGGACAGGGAACACTGAAGCTTTCTTT.

The J gene is TRBJ2-7, the V gene TRBV27, with D maybe TRBD1 (5 bases). The V end was cut by 3 bases, the J end by 0 bases, with 9 bases between. The V gene's germline CDR1 is MNHEY and CDR2 SMNVEV (reference sequence). The CDR3 extends over 14 amino acids. The CDR3 loop reads CASSFQGSSYEQYF. The CDR3 DNA reads as TGTGCCAGCAGTTTTCAGGGCTCCTCCTACGAGCAGTACTTC.

The V and J genes are TRBV7-9 and TRBJ1-6; perhaps TRBD1 as D (6 bases). With 3 bases removed from V and 2 bases from J, the gap between germline ends came to 20 bases. The CDR3 covers 19 residues. Germline V lookup: CDR1 SEHNR, CDR2 FQNEAQ (reference sequence). In DNA, the CDR3 is TGTGCCAGCAGCTTGGACGCCGGGGCAGGGGAGGCCTATAATTCACCCCTCCACTTT. Amino acids: CASSLDAGAGEAYNSPLHF.

The table lists this clonotype with many counts. The chain links TRBV10-3 to TRBJ2-7, with no clear D. The CDR3 contains 14 residues. The germline V gene has CDR1 ENHRY and CDR2 SYGVKD. The ends were cut back, 3 bases at V and 7 bases at J, with 16 bases in the middle. Written as DNA, the CDR3 is TGTGCCATCAGTGACCCCGCCTCGGCCTTTGAGCAGTACTTC. This encodes CAISDPASAFEQYF.

This chain connects TRBV27 to TRBJ2-1; 10 nucleotides align to TRBD2. Trimming took 4 bases from V and 5 from J; bases not matched to a gene: 5. The CDR3 is 15 amino acids. CDR1 MNHEY and CDR2 SMNVEV come from the germline V gene (reference sequence). The CDR3 loop is CASSSPLAGDNEQFF. The DNA of the CDR3 is TGTGCCAGCAGTTCCCCGCTAGCGGGAGACAATGAGCAGTTCTTC.

The chain combines TRBV6-5 with TRBJ2-1; 9 bases are a match to TRBD1. V shed 5 bases, J shed 4 bases, and the junction held 6 bases outside the gene matches. CDR1 and CDR2 (germline): MNHEY, SVGAGI. The CDR3 is made up of 15 amino acids. The DNA for the CDR3 is TGTGCCAGCAGTGCCGGGACAGGGTTTTACAATGAGCAGTTCTTC. Translated, it gives CASSAGTGFYNEQFF.

In the case of this clonotype: Given a much more abundant clone one base away, this may be a read error. The CDR3 region has the DNA TGTGCCAGCAGCTTAGACAGGACCTCCTACGAGCGGTACTTC. Translated, it gives CASSLDRTSYERYF. V is TRBV7-2 and J is TRBJ2-7; a possible D gene is TRBD1 (5 bases). The CDR3 has 14 residues. CDR1 is SGHTA, CDR2 FQGNSA, per germline.

This clonotype occurred many times. CDR3 region: CASSLGTRVQNTGELFF. The CDR3, as DNA: TGTGCCAGCAGCTTAGGAACCAGGGTCCAGAACACCGGGGAGCTGTTTTTT. The J gene is TRBJ2-2, the V gene TRBV7-2, with D tentatively TRBD1 (5 bases). CDR1 and CDR2 from the germline V gene are SGHTA and FQGNSA. Trimming left V 1 base short and J 1 base short, with 13 bases between. The CDR3 sequence is 17 residues long.